Listed below are T cell receptor beta chains from one sample, sequenced in a study of T cells after posttransplantation cyclophosphamide. Some clones are missing from TCRdb's copy, which holds only in-frame ones; the method was immunoSEQ multiplex PCR. Sampling found tens of thousands of clones, none seen once. Material: PBMCs. Receptors originate from a man aged 25 to 40 in good health and a related stem cell transplant donor. CDR3s include the opening cysteine and the closing phenylalanine or tryptophan. A D gene is named only where the DNA matches it firmly. Clone size is not always given. Where it is, it says once, few, many or a class for expanded clones.

clone size: NA; J gene: TRBJ2-3; D gene: TRBD2; V gene: TRBV6-2/TRBV6-3; CDR3 protein: CASSHPSGGPSIDTQYF; CDR3 DNA: TGTGCCAGCAGCCACCCTAGCGGGGGCCCGAGTATAGATACGCAGTATTTT
clone size: many; J gene: TRBJ1-2; D gene: TRBD1; V gene: TRBV6-5; CDR3 protein: CASSYDRGRRDGYTF; CDR3 DNA: TGTGCCAGCAGTTACGACAGGGGGCGCAGGGATGGCTACACCTTC
clone size: few; J gene: TRBJ2-5; D gene: TRBD1; V gene: TRBV9; CDR3 protein: CASSLRGTGGDQETQYF; CDR3 DNA: TGTGCCAGCAGCCTCCGCGGGACAGGGGGCGATCAAGAGACCCAGTACTTC
clone size: many; J gene: TRBJ1-1; D gene: NA; V gene: TRBV13; CDR3 protein: CASSLGGLVNTEAFF; CDR3 DNA: TGTGCCAGCAGCTTAGGCGGGTTAGTGAACACTGAAGCTTTCTTT
clone size: many; J gene: TRBJ1-6; D gene: TRBD1; V gene: TRBV6-6; CDR3 protein: CASSPGQAFNSPLHF; CDR3 DNA: TGTGCCAGCAGTCCCGGACAGGCCTTCAATTCACCCCTCCACTTT
clone size: many; J gene: TRBJ1-1; D gene: NA; V gene: TRBV7-2; CDR3 protein: CASSLGRRVPNTEAFF; CDR3 DNA: TGTGCCAGCAGCTTAGGCCGAAGGGTCCCGAACACTGAAGCTTTCTTT
clone size: many; J gene: TRBJ2-1; D gene: NA; V gene: TRBV19; CDR3 protein: CASSITQGGNEQFF; CDR3 DNA: TGTGCCAGTAGTATAACCCAGGGTGGCAATGAGCAGTTCTTC
clone size: few; J gene: TRBJ2-7; D gene: NA; V gene: TRBV6-5; CDR3 protein: CASSNTGTYEQYF; CDR3 DNA: TGTGCCAGCAGTAATACAGGGACCTACGAGCAGTACTTC
clone size: NA; J gene: TRBJ2-2; D gene: NA; V gene: TRBV5-4; CDR3 protein: CASSLSGLASGELFF; CDR3 DNA: TGTGCCAGCAGCCTCTCGGGGCTAGCGTCAGGGGAGCTGTTTTTT
clone size: many; J gene: TRBJ1-6; D gene: TRBD1; V gene: TRBV6-5; CDR3 protein: CASTRQGESPLHF; CDR3 DNA: TGTGCCAGCACCAGACAGGGAGAATCACCCCTCCACTTT
clone size: many; J gene: TRBJ2-6; D gene: NA; V gene: TRBV11-2; CDR3 protein: CASSLDEGFGANVLTF; CDR3 DNA: TGTGCCAGCAGCTTAGATGAGGGGTTCGGGGCCAACGTCCTGACTTTC
clone size: few; J gene: TRBJ1-5; D gene: NA; V gene: TRBV5-1; CDR3 protein: CASSPQGGAYQPQHF; CDR3 DNA: TGCGCCAGCAGCCCACAGGGTGGGGCCTATCAGCCCCAGCATTTT
clone size: many; J gene: TRBJ1-6; D gene: NA; V gene: TRBV18; CDR3 protein: CASSPGGEGSPLHF; CDR3 DNA: TGTGCCAGCTCACCAGGAGGGGAGGGATCACCCCTCCACTTT
clone size: many; J gene: TRBJ2-2; D gene: NA; V gene: TRBV5-4; CDR3 protein: CASSSRTVTYTGELFF; CDR3 DNA: TGTGCCAGCAGCTCGCGGACTGTAACCTACACCGGGGAGCTGTTTTTT